Each of the 7 T cell receptor beta chains below was sequenced from the same sample in a study of T-cell reconstitution after alpha-beta-depleted transplantation in children. A TCRbeta library incorporating unique molecular identifiers was prepared. TCRdb independently ran MiXCR on the PCR reads; one entry per CDR3 protein. The sample has fewer than 750,000 distinct CDR3 sequences; under 25% are singletons. The source material was PBMCs, mostly from graft donor cells, sampled 360 days after TCRalphabeta/CD19-depleted stem cell transplant. All receptors derive from a boy younger than two who had a stem cell transplant for acute myeloid leukemia, so the T cells may come from the graft donor.

This clonotype was counted between two and nine times. V and J are TRBV9 and TRBJ1-2; no definite D call. This CDR3 is 12 amino acids long. V shed 4 bases and J shed 4 bases, with 8 bases lying between them. Germline values: CDR1 SGDLS, CDR2 YYNGEE. CDR3 sequence: CASSRGLYGYTF. CDR3 DNA: TGTGCCAGCAGCCGAGGACTCTATGGCTACACCTTC. The variable domain in full, completed from reference TRBV9 and TRBJ1-2, reads DSGVTQTPKHLITATGQRVTLRCSPRSGDLSVYWYQQSLDQGLQFLIQYYNGEERAKGNILERFSAQQFPDLHSELNLSSLELGDSALYFCASSRGLYGYTFGSGTRLTVV.

This clonotype was detected only a few times. This chain joins TRBV10-3 and TRBJ2-1; a possible D gene is TRBD1 (5 bases). The V gene lost 2 bases and the J gene lost 4 bases, with 12 bases spanning the gap. The germline gives CDR1 ENHRY, CDR2 SYGVKD. The CDR3 totals 15 residues. Written as DNA, the CDR3 is TGTGCCATCAGTGAGCCGCAGGACATGTACAATGAGCAGTTCTTC. Translating it yields CAISEPQDMYNEQFF.

This clonotype occurred many times. The J gene is TRBJ2-3, the V gene TRBV3-1; D is possibly TRBD1 or TRBD2 (5 bases each). The CDR3 is made up of 16 amino acids. Trimming took 6 bases from V and 3 from J, leaving 19 bases between them. Germline lookup yields CDR1 LGHDT and CDR2 YNNKEL (reference sequence). The CDR3 sequence: CASRPGETAWTDTQYF. The CDR3 DNA sequence: TGTGCCAGCAGGCCTGGGGAGACAGCATGGACAGATACGCAGTATTTT.

This clonotype was counted at least ten times. This sequence joins TRBV12-3 or TRBV12-4 and TRBJ2-5; D unclear. V dropped 8 bases and J dropped 1 base, with 11 bases sitting between them. CDR3 length: 13 amino acids. The CDR3 is CASSLAPQETQYF. CDR3 bases: TGTGCCAGCTCCCTTGCCCCCCAAGAGACCCAGTACTTC.

The J gene is TRBJ1-5, the V gene TRBV24-1, with D unclear. The V gene lost 1 base and the J gene lost 7 bases, with 7 bases spanning the gap. CDR3 size: 13 residues. CDR1 is KGHDR and CDR2 is SFDVKD in the germline V gene. CDR3 nucleotides: TGTGCCACCAGTGATTTAGCGTGGCAGCCCCAGCATTTT. This codes for CATSDLAWQPQHF.

This clonotype appeared a few times. This chain uses TRBV7-6 with TRBJ1-5; D is unresolved. The V gene's germline CDR1 is SGHVS and CDR2 FNYEAQ. The ends were cut back, 8 bases at V and 0 bases at J, with 8 bases in the middle. The CDR3 sequence is 13 residues long. The CDR3 coding sequence is TGTGCCAGCGGGAGAGATAGCAATCAGCCCCAGCATTTT. Amino acids: CASGRDSNQPQHF.

The chain has TRBV11-2 and TRBJ2-3; 10 bases are a match to TRBD2. Germline CDR1 reads SGHAT; CDR2 reads FQNNGV. The CDR3 consists of 17 residues. The junction had 6 bases not matched to a gene; V was cut back by 1 base and J by 2 bases. The CDR3, as DNA: TGTGCCAGCAGCTTAGTACTAGCGGGGTTATACACAGATACGCAGTATTTT. This codes for CASSLVLAGLYTDTQYF.